The clone carrying this T cell receptor beta chain showed up just once. Its antigen is unidentified. The sample originates from a study of cytomegalovirus exposure and HLA in healthy donors. Study information: Researchers found that approximately 77% of fewer than 450 genotyped donors fell within the Caucasian-associated ancestry cluster.

The PCR ran on 60 Vbeta and 13 Jbeta primers. The table came from immunoSEQ multiplex PCR; TCRdb's copy has only in-frame clones and leaves some out. The data show 180,000 or so clones, approximately 79% seen once. The study's findings and limits: Altogether, 164 TCR beta chains were recorded as cytomegalovirus-associated. The study carried out a later analysis of TCR beta sequences. It associated approximately 16,000 of them with specific HLA alleles at a false discovery rate of 0.05. Accurate HLA-A and HLA-B prediction from TCR beta sequences was reported for most subjects.

Sequencing input: PBMCs. The receptor was derived from a man aged 45 to 65 in good health and CMV-seropositive.

The CDR3, as DNA: TGTGCCTCTATAACCCGAGCCGAACAGGGGATTTCTAACTATGGCTACACCTTC. As protein: CASITRAEQGISNYGYTF. The V call is TRBV30, the J call TRBJ1-2; TRBD1 agrees at 7 bases. CDR1 and CDR2 (germline): GTSNPN, SVGIG (reference sequence). V lost 7 bases and J lost 0; bases outside the gene matches: 20. This CDR3 comprises 18 residues.